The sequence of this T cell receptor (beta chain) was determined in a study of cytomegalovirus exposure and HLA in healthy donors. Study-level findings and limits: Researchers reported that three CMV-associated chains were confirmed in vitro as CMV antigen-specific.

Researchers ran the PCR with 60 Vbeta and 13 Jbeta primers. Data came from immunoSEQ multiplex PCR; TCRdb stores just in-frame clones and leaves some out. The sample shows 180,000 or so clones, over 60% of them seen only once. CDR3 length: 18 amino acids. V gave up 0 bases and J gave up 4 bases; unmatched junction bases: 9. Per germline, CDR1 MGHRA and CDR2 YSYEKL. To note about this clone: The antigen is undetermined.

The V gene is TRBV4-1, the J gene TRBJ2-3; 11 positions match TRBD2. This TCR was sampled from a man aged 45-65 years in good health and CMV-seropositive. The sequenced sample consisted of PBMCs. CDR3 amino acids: CASSQDRVSGGAADTQYF. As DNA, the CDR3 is TGCGCCAGCAGCCAAGATCGGGTTAGCGGGGGGGCGGCAGATACGCAGTATTTT.